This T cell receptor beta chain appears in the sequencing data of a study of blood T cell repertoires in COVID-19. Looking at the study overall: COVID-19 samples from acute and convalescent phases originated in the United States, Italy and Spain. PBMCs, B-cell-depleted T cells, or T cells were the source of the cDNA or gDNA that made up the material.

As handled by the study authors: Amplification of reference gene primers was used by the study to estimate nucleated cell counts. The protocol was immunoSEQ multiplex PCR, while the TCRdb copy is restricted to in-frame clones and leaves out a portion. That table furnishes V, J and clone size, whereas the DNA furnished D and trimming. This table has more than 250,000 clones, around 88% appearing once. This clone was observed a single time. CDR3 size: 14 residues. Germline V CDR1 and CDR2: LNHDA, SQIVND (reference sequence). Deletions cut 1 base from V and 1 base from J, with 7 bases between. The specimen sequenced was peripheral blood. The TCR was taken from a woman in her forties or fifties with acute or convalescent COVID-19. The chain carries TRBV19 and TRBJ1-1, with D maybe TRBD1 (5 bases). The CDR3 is CASSIGQWNTEAFF. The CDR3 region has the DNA TGTGCCAGTAGTATAGGACAGTGGAACACTGAAGCTTTCTTT.